This TCR beta chain was profiled in a study of shared clonotypes between healthy human individuals (TCRdb year 2020). Regarding the study in general: The cohort comprised two women and three men aged 18 to 49 years. Per donor, three plates each were used for CD4 naive and CD4 memory, two for CD8 naive, and one for CD8 memory. Blood TCR repertoires of several healthy adults were deeply sequenced to estimate repertoire size and the extent of clonotype sharing between individuals. Libraries were prepared and TCR repertoires were sequenced by different laboratories using diverse techniques, in order to increase sequencing depth and limit assay-specific biases. Between about 0.85 and 9.5 billion PBMCs per donor were obtained by leukapheresis. The investigation overall reported the following: Rarefaction of sorted-subset datasets indicated incomplete sequencing despite the large sequencing depth. Because the study included a small number of donors, the genetic and exposure-history diversity represented was limited. When a few donors were compared, the shared fraction of clonotypes was 5% to 6.5% for naive CD4, around 3.6% for naive CD8, 2.3% for memory CD4, and 0.3% to 0.5% for memory CD8. Pairwise subsampling indicated that sequencing depth was expected to affect the degree of clonotype sharing among donors. Compared with non-shared clonotypes, the clonotypes found in all four sorted-subset donors had higher generation probabilities. Larger estimated clonotype richness was generally found for naive subsets than for memory subsets. Sampling was limited to blood, and TCR repertoires in tissue likely differ from TCR repertoires in blood.

Note on this clone: This receptor's antigen is unknown. Base quality data are lacking; no much larger clone is found one base away.

Healthy HIV-negative adults with no recently reported acute infections or vaccinations were included as donors. All donors were Caucasian adults living in Nashville, Tennessee, USA. CD4+ T cells were enriched by magnetic negative selection, after which naive cells were positively selected on CD45RA and the negative fraction was taken as the memory subset. Blood was obtained by leukapheresis, after which PBMCs were separated by Ficoll-Histopaque density gradient centrifugation and cryopreserved in liquid nitrogen vapor phase. Analytical flow cytometry was used to check the purity and quantity of every magnetically sorted T cell population. From each sorted fraction, genomic DNA was isolated and quantified by UV absorbance on a Nanodrop 2000c. Sequences MDHEN (CDR1) and SYDVKM (CDR2) are obtained from the germline V gene. From cysteine to phenylalanine, the CDR3 is 13 amino acids long. The read is trimmed to its CDR3 DNA, 39 bases read in frame from base 1. V and J are truncated by 7 bases and 0 bases respectively, leaving an intervening sequence of 9 bases.

Using the deep immunoSEQ assay, TCR CDR3 regions were amplified from genomic DNA by multiplex PCR. For each cell subset, the extracted genomic DNA was distributed evenly across all wells of several immunoSEQ 96-well plates, and each plate served as one replicate. For sorted subsets, approximately 200 ng of genomic DNA, equivalent to 25,000 to 35,000 T cell genomes, went into each replicate PCR. The purified libraries were quantified using a Qubit 3.0 fluorometer, sized with a Bioanalyzer 2100, and then quantified again using the KAPA Library Quantification kit. A separate single-read 150-cycle Illumina NextSeq 550 flow cell was used to sequence each immunoSEQ 96-well plate. Per the source publication's procedure: The immunoSEQ output contained only junctional sequences without quality scores, so filtering could not match that applied to full-length reads. To assign V/J genes and CDR3, sequences were annotated against IMGT germline references using PyIR, a Python wrapper for IgBLAST v1.9. Any read was removed if the V/J assignment was weak (E-value above 1e-6), the CDR3 was missing, or the read contained stop codons, out-of-frame junctions, or ambiguous translated residues. V3J clonotypes were defined as sequences sharing the same inferred V gene, J gene, and CDR3 amino acid sequence. To compute the percentage overlap between repertoires, the number of shared unique clonotypes was divided by the size of the smaller repertoire. Richness of each repertoire was evaluated using RTK rarefaction, the Chao1 estimator, and Recon v2.1 estimates of unobserved clonotypes. Generation probabilities were computed with OLGA for all TCRbeta clonotypes obtained by the gDNA method from a handful of donors. Held by TCRdb, this immuneACCESS table contains in-frame sequences only and omits some clones. Under half of the omission traces to an unresolved V gene where checked; the cause of the rest is unknown. For V, J and clone size, that table is used; D and trimming come from the DNA. Within this sample are a few million clones, with about 94% of them counted one time only. The top ten clones comprise around 0.13% of the sample.

Here the chain combines TRBV28 and TRBJ1-1, with the D gene call left open. This TCR was recovered from a man in his late teens or twenties in good health. The sample comprised naive CD4+ T cells sorted from blood. The intended sense of this specimen's cell subset or site label: CD45RA+ positively selected. The DNA is TGTGCCAGCAACGGGAATCTGAACACTGAAGCTTTCTTT. Translated, it gives CASNGNLNTEAFF.